This T cell receptor beta chain was captured in a study of cytomegalovirus exposure and HLA in healthy donors. After removal of 6 bases from V and 3 bases from J, the junction contained 9 bases not matched to a gene. The CDR3 is made up of 15 amino acids. Germline V gives CDR1 KGHSH, CDR2 LQKENI. Comment on this clone: Its target is not known.

The PCR used 60 Vbeta and 13 Jbeta primers. The assay was immunoSEQ multiplex PCR, and TCRdb's table has in-frame clones only and misses some. The sample holds 150,000 to 200,000 clones, about three quarters seen once. Findings and limits, study-wide: Most TCR sequences proved rare, with some public TCRs found in many donors.

In nominal health when sampled, donors likely had unrecorded immune exposures nonetheless. The V call is TRBV18, the J call TRBJ2-3; 7 nucleotides agree with TRBD1. The specimen was PBMCs. This TCR was sampled from a woman aged 40 to 55 in good health and CMV-seronegative. The CDR3 protein is CASSLQGTETDTQYF. CDR3 DNA sequence: TGTGCCAGCTCTCTACAGGGGACAGAAACAGATACGCAGTATTTT. The complete variable domain, with remaining parts taken from reference TRBV18 and TRBJ2-3, reads NAGVMQNPRHLVRRRGQEARLRCSPMKGHSHVYWYRQLPEEGLKFMVYLQKENIIDESGMPKERFSAEFPKEGPSILRIQQVVRGDSAAYFCASSLQGTETDTQYFGPGTRLTVL.